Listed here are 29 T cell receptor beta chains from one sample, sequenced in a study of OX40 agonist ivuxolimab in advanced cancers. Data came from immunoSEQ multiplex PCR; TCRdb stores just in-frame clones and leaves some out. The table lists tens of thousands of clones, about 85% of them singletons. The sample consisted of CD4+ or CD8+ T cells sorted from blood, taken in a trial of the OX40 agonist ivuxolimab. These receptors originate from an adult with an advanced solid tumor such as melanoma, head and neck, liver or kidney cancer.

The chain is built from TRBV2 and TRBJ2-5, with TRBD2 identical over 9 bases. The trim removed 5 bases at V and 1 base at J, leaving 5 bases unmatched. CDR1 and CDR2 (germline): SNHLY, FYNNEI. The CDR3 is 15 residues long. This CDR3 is CASSRHSGGQETQYF. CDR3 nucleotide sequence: TGTGCCAGCAGTAGACATAGCGGGGGCCAAGAGACCCAGTACTTC. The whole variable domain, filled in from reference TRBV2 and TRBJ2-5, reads EPEVTQTPSHQVTQMGQEVILRCVPISNHLYFYWYRQILGQKVEFLVSFYNNEISEKSEIFDDQFSVERPDGSNFTLKIRSTKLEDSAMYFCASSRHSGGQETQYFGPGTRLLVL.

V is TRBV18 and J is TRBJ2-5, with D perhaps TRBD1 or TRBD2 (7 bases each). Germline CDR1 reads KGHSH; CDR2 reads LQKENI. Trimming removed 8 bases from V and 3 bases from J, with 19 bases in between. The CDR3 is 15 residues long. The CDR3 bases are TGTGCCAGCGCCCTACAGGGGAGGGGTAAAGAGACCCAGTACTTC. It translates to CASALQGRGKETQYF.

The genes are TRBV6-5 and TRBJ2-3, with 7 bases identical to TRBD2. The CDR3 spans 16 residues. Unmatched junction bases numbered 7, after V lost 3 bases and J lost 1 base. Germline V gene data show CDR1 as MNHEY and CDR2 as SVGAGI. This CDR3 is CASSYRGVPGTDTQYF. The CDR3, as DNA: TGTGCCAGCAGTTATCGGGGGGTGCCTGGCACAGATACGCAGTATTTT.

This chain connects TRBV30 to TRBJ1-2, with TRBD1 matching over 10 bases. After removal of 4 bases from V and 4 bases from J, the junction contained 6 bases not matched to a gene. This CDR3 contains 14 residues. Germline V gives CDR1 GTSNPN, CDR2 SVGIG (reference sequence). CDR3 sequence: CAWTPGQGPYGYTF. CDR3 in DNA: TGTGCCTGGACCCCGGGACAGGGGCCCTATGGCTACACCTTC.

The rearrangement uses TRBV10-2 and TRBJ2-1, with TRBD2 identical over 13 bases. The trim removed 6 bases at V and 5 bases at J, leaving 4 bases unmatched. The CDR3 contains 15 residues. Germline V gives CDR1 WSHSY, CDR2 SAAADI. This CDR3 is CASSRTSGGNNEQFF. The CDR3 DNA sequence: TGCGCCAGCAGCCGGACTAGCGGGGGAAACAATGAGCAGTTCTTC.

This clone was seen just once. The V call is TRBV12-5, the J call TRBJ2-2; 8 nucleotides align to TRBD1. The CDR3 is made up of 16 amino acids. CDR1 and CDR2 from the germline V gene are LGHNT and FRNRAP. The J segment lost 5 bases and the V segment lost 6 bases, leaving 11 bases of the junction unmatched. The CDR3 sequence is CASGQFGQGRTGELFF. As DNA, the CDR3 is TGTGCTAGTGGCCAGTTCGGACAGGGAAGGACCGGGGAGCTGTTTTTT. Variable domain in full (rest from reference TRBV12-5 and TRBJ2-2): DARVTQTPRHKVTEMGQEVTMRCQPILGHNTVFWYRQTMMQGLELLAYFRNRAPLDDSGMPKDRFSAEMPDATLATLKIQPSEPRDSAVYFCASGQFGQGRTGELFFGEGSRLTVL.

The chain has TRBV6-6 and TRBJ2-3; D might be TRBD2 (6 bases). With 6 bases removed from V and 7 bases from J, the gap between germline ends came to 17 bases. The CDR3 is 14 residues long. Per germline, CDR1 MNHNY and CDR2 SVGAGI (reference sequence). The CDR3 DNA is TGTGCCAGCAGACAGGCGGGGATTCAGAATACGCAGTATTTT. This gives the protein CASRQAGIQNTQYF.

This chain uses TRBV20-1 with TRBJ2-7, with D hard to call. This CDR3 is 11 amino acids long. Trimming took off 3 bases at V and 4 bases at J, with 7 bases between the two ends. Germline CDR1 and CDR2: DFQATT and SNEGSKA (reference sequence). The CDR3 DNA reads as TGCAGTGCTAGCAGAACTTACGAGCAGTACTTC. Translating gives CSASRTYEQYF.

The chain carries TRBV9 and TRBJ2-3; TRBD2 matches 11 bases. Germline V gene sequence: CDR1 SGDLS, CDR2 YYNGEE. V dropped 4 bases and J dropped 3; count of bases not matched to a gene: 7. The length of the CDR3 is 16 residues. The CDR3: CASSPGLAGDTDTQYF. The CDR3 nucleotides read TGTGCCAGCAGCCCTGGACTAGCGGGCGATACAGATACGCAGTATTTT.

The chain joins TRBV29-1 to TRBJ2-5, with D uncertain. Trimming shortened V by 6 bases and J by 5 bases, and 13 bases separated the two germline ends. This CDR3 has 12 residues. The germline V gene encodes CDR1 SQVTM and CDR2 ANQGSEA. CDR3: CSVGLGGETQYF. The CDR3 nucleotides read TGCAGCGTGGGCTTGGGTGGGGAGACCCAGTACTTC. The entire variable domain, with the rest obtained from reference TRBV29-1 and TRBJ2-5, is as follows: SAVISQKPSRDICQRGTSLTIQCQVDSQVTMMFWYRQQPGQSLTLIATANQGSEATYESGFVIDKFPISRPNLTFSTLTVSNMSPEDSSIYLCSVGLGGETQYFGPGTRLLVL.

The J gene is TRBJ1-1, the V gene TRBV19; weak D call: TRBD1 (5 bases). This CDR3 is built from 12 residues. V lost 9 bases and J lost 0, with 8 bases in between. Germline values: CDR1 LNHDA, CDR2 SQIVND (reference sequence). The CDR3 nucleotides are TGTGCCAGCGAGGGGTTGAACACTGAAGCTTTCTTT. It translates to CASEGLNTEAFF.

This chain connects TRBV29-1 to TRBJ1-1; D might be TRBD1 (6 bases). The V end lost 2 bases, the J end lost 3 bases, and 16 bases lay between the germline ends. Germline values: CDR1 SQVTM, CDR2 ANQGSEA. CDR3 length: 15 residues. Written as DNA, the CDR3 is TGCAGCGTTGAAAAGGTGGGGCAGGGGTACACTGAAGCTTTCTTT. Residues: CSVEKVGQGYTEAFF.

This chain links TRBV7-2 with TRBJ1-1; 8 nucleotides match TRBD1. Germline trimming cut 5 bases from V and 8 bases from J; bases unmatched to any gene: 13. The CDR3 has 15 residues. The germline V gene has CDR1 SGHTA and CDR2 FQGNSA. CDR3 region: CASSPGIWRQGEAFF. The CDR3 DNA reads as TGTGCCAGCAGCCCTGGGATATGGAGACAGGGGGAAGCTTTCTTT.

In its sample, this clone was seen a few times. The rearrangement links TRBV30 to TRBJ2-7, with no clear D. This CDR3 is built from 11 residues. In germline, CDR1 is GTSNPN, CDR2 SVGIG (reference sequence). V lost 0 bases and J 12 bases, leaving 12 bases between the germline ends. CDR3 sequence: CAWSVASTAYF. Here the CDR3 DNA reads TGTGCCTGGAGTGTCGCCTCTACGGCGTACTTC.

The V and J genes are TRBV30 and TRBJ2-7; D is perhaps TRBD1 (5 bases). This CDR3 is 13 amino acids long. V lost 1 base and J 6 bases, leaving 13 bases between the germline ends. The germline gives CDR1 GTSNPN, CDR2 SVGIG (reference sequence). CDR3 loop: CAWSAQGGAEQYF. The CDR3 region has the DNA TGTGCCTGGAGTGCCCAGGGCGGCGCCGAGCAGTACTTC. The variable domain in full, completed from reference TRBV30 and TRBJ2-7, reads SQTIHQWPATLVQPVGSPLSLECTVEGTSNPNLYWYRQAAGRGLQLLFYSVGIGQISSEVPQNLSASRPQDRQFILSSKKLLLSDSGFYLCAWSAQGGAEQYFGPGTRLTVT.

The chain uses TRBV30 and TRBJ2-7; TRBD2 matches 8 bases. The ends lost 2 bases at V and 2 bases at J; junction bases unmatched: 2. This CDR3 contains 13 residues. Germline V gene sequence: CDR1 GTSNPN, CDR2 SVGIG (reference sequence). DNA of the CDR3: TGTGCCTGGAGTCGGGGGGGGCCCTACGAGCAGTACTTC. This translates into CAWSRGGPYEQYF.

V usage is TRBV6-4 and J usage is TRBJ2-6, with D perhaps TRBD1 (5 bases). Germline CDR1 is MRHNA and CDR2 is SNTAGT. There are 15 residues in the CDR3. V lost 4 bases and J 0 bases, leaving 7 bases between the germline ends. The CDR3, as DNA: TGTGCCAGCAGTGCAGGGCTCTCTGGGGCCAACGTCCTGACTTTC. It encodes CASSAGLSGANVLTF.

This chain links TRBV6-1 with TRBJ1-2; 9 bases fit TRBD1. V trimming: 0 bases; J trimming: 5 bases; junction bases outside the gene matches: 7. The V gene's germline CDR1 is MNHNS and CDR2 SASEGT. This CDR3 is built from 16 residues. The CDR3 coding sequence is TGTGCCAGCAGTGAAGCTGCGGGGACAGGGCTATATGGCTACACCTTC. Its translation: CASSEAAGTGLYGYTF.

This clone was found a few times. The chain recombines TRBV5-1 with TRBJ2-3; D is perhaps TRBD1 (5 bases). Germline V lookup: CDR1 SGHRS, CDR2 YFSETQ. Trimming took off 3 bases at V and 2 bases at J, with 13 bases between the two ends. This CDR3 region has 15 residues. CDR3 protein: CASSSQTVPTDTQYF. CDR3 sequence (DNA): TGCGCCAGCAGCTCGCAGACAGTACCCACAGATACGCAGTATTTT.

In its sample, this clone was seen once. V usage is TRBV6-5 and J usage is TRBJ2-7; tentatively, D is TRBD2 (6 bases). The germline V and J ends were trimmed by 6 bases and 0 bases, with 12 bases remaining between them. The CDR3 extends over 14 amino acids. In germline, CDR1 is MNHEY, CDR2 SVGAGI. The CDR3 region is CASRPRGFSYEQYF. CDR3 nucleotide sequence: TGTGCCAGCAGACCCCGGGGGTTCTCCTACGAGCAGTACTTC.

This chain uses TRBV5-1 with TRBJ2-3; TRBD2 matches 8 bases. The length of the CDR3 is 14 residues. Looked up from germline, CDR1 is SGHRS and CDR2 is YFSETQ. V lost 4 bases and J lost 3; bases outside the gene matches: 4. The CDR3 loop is CASSPGLGTDTQYF. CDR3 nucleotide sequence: TGCGCCAGCAGCCCGGGACTAGGTACAGATACGCAGTATTTT.

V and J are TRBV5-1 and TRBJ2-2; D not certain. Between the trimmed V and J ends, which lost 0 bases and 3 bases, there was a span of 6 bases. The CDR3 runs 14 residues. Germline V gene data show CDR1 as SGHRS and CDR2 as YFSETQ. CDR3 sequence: CASSLEVHTGELFF. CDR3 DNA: TGCGCCAGCAGCTTGGAGGTACACACCGGGGAGCTGTTTTTT.

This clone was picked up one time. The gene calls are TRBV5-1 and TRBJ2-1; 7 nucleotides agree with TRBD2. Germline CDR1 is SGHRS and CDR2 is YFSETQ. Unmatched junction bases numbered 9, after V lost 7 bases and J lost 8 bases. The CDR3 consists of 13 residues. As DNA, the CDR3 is TGCGCCAGCTCAACTCTAGGGAGGGATGAGCAGTTCTTC. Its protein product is CASSTLGRDEQFF. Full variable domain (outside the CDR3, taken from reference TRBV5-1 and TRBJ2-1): KAGVTQTPRYLIKTRGQQVTLSCSPISGHRSVSWYQQTPGQGLQFLFEYFSETQRNKGNFPGRFSGRQFSNSRSEMNVSTLELGDSALYLCASSTLGRDEQFFGPGTRLTVL.

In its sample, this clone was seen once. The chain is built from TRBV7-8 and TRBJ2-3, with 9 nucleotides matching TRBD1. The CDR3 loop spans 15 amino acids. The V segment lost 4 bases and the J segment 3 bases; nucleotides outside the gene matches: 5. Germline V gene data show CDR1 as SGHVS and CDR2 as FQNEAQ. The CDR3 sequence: CASSYRGPSTDTQYF. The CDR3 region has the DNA TGTGCCAGCAGCTACAGGGGGCCTAGTACAGATACGCAGTATTTT.

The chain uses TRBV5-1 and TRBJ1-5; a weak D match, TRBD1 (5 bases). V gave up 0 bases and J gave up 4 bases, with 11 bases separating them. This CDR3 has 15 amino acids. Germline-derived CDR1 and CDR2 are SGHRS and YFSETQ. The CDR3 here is CASSLGAGPNQPQHF. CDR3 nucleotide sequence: TGCGCCAGCAGCTTGGGGGCAGGGCCAAATCAGCCCCAGCATTTT.

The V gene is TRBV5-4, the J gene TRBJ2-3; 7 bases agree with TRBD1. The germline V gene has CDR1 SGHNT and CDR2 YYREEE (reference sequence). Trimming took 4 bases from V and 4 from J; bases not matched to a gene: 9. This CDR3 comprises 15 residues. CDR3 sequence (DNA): TGTGCCAGCAGCCTTAGAGGGGGCCGGGCAGATACGCAGTATTTT. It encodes CASSLRGGRADTQYF.

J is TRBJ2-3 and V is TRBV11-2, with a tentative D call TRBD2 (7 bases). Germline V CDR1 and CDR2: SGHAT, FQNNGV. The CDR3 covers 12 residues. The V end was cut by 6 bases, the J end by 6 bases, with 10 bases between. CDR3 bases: TGTGCCAGCAGACGGGGGGCGGATACGCAGTATTTT. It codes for CASRRGADTQYF.

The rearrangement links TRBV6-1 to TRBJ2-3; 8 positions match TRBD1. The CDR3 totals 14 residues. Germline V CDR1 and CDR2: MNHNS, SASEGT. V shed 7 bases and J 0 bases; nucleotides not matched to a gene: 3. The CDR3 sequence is CASNGQGSTDTQYF. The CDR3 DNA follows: TGTGCCAGCAACGGACAGGGAAGCACAGATACGCAGTATTTT.

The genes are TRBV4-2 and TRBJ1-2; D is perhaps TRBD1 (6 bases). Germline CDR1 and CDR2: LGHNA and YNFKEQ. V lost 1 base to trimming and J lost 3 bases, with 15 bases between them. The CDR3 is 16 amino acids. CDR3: CASSQVGRDTYYGYTF. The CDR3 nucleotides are TGTGCCAGCAGCCAAGTGGGCCGGGACACTTACTATGGCTACACCTTC.